A single sample is the source of the 11 T cell receptor beta chains below, sequenced in a study of blood T cell repertoires in COVID-19. The method was immunoSEQ multiplex PCR; TCRdb's version includes in-frame clones alone and lacks a portion of them. The repertoire holds about 200,000 clones, with around nine tenths as singletons. Sequencing was carried out using peripheral blood. All receptors come from a young man with active or convalescent COVID-19.

This clone appeared a single time. The gene calls are TRBV6-1 and TRBJ1-5, with D perhaps matching TRBD1 (6 bases). Germline assignment: CDR1 MNHNS and CDR2 SASEGT. The CDR3 covers 15 residues. Trimming shortened V by 2 bases and J by 4 bases, and 12 bases separated the two germline ends. The CDR3 reads CASSELRTANQPQHF. DNA for the CDR3: TGTGCCAGCAGTGAATTACGGACAGCGAATCAGCCCCAGCATTTT.

This sequence joins TRBV30 and TRBJ1-1; perhaps TRBD1 as D (6 bases). The CDR3 is made up of 13 amino acids. CDR1 is GTSNPN and CDR2 is SVGIG in the germline V gene (reference sequence). The V end was cut by 3 bases, the J end by 0 bases, with 8 bases between. The CDR3 DNA is TGTGCCTGGAGAGGGGGTGTGAACACTGAAGCTTTCTTT. Translated: CAWRGGVNTEAFF.

V is TRBV7-2 and J is TRBJ1-1; D remains unclear. V was pared by 5 bases and J by 0 bases, with 13 bases between. The CDR3 extends over 15 amino acids. Germline V gives CDR1 SGHTA, CDR2 FQGNSA. The CDR3 is CASSLSVGVNTEAFF. CDR3 DNA: TGTGCCAGCAGCCTCTCTGTGGGAGTGAACACTGAAGCTTTCTTT.

This chain's CDR3 is CAIRAPSYNSPLHF. CDR3 nucleotide sequence: TGTGCCATCAGAGCTCCCTCCTATAATTCACCCCTCCACTTT. V is TRBV10-3 and J is TRBJ1-6; D ambiguous. The germline gives CDR1 ENHRY, CDR2 SYGVKD. Trimming stripped 6 bases from V and 0 bases from J, with 6 bases between. This CDR3 is 14 amino acids long.

V is TRBV11-2 and J is TRBJ2-2, with 8 positions matching TRBD1. Germline-derived CDR1 and CDR2 are SGHAT and FQNNGV. V shed 4 bases, J shed 3 bases, and the junction held 7 bases outside the gene matches. The CDR3 is 16 amino acids. CDR3 nucleotides: TGTGCCAGCAGCTCCAGGGGGACAGGATACACCGGGGAGCTGTTTTTT. Its protein product is CASSSRGTGYTGELFF. Using reference TRBV11-2 and TRBJ2-2 for the parts outside the CDR3, the full variable domain is EAGVAQSPRYKIIEKRQSVAFWCNPISGHATLYWYQQILGQGPKLLIQFQNNGVVDDSQLPKDRFSAERLKGVDSTLKIQPAKLEDSAVYLCASSSRGTGYTGELFFGEGSRLTVL.

The V and J genes are TRBV27 and TRBJ1-2; TRBD1 aligns across 11 bases. The germline CDR1 and CDR2 sequences are MNHEY and SMNVEV (reference sequence). The CDR3 is 17 amino acids. V lost 3 bases to trimming and J lost 1 base; unmatched junction nucleotides: 7. The CDR3 region is CASSFWGDRGINYGYTF. DNA of the CDR3: TGTGCCAGCAGTTTTTGGGGGGACAGGGGGATTAACTATGGCTACACCTTC.

J is TRBJ1-2 and V is TRBV19; 8 bases are a match to TRBD1. V was clipped by 4 bases and J by 1 base; unmatched bases: 11. Germline V gene lookup returns CDR1 LNHDA and CDR2 SQIVND (reference sequence). This CDR3 is built from 17 residues. The chain's CDR3 is CASSTPGTGYLNYGYTF. CDR3 coding DNA: TGTGCCAGTAGTACTCCAGGGACAGGATACCTTAACTATGGCTACACCTTC.

The gene calls are TRBV5-4 and TRBJ2-1; TRBD2 matches 9 bases. This CDR3 is built from 17 residues. V shed 3 bases and J 5 bases; nucleotides not matched to a gene: 12. Germline V gene lookup returns CDR1 SGHNT and CDR2 YYREEE (reference sequence). This CDR3 is CASSSDLAGAVHNEQFF. DNA of the CDR3: TGTGCCAGCAGCTCAGACTTAGCGGGAGCAGTCCACAATGAGCAGTTCTTC.

The chain couples TRBV5-6 to TRBJ2-3; the D gene is possibly TRBD1 (5 bases). V lost 0 bases to trimming and J lost 9 bases, with 8 bases between them. From germline, CDR1 is SGHDT and CDR2 YYEEEE. This CDR3 is built from 12 residues. CDR3 protein: CASSLGQGTQYF. The CDR3 coding sequence is TGTGCCAGCAGCTTGGGGCAGGGAACGCAGTATTTT. The full variable domain, rest sourced from reference TRBV5-6 and TRBJ2-3, is DAGVTQSPTHLIKTRGQQVTLRCSPKSGHDTVSWYQQALGQGPQFIFQYYEEEERQRGNFPDRFSGHQFPNYSSELNVNALLLGDSALYLCASSLGQGTQYFGPGTRLTVL.

This chain uses TRBV19 with TRBJ1-1; 9 positions agree with TRBD1. Trimming removed 5 bases from V and 0 bases from J; junction bases left unmatched: 19. In germline, CDR1 is LNHDA, CDR2 SQIVND (reference sequence). The CDR3 loop spans 20 amino acids. The CDR3 coding sequence is TGTGCCAGTAGTGCGGGTTTAACCGGGACAGGGTGGCCCCTGAACACTGAAGCTTTCTTT. This gives the protein CASSAGLTGTGWPLNTEAFF. Full variable domain (rest looked up from reference TRBV19 and TRBJ1-1): DGGITQSPKYLFRKEGQNVTLSCEQNLNHDAMYWYRQDPGQGLRLIYYSQIVNDFQKGDIAEGYSVSREKKESFPLTVTSAQKNPTAFYLCASSAGLTGTGWPLNTEAFFGQGTRLTVV.

This sequence joins TRBV7-9 and TRBJ2-5, with D perhaps matching TRBD2 (6 bases). The CDR3 loop spans 14 amino acids. V lost 2 bases and J 3 bases, leaving 10 bases between the germline ends. In germline, CDR1 is SEHNR, CDR2 FQNEAQ (reference sequence). The CDR3 coding sequence is TGTGCCAGCAGCTTAACGGGGGAAAAAGAGACCCAGTACTTC. Protein: CASSLTGEKETQYF.